Listed here is a single T cell receptor (beta chain). This sample was included in a study of blood T cell repertoires in COVID-19. Study context: Some COVID-19 samples were acute and others convalescent; all came from the United States, Italy and Spain. T cells, B-cell-depleted T cells, or PBMCs provided the cDNA or gDNA that served as material.

How the authors handled the data: From reference gene primer amplification, estimates of nucleated cell counts were derived. The repertoire was sequenced with immunoSEQ multiplex PCR; TCRdb's copy has only in-frame clones and lacks some. The V and J calls and clone size were taken over from that table, and D and trimming were inferred from the DNA. Of about 200,000 clones detected, 80% to 90% appear once; the ten largest clones hold 2% to 2.5%. V shed 6 bases, J shed 2 bases, and the junction held 3 bases outside the gene matches. Per germline, CDR1 KGHSH and CDR2 LQKENI. This CDR3 is built from 13 residues.

The TCR was taken from a man aged 25-45 years who had recovered from COVID-19. The sequencing sample was made of peripheral blood. V gene TRBV18 combines with J gene TRBJ2-5; TRBD2 matches at 7 bases. The CDR3 protein is CASSLAVQETQYF. Written as DNA, the CDR3 is TGTGCCAGCTCCCTAGCGGTACAAGAGACCCAGTACTTC.